The TCR beta chain under discussion was sequenced for a study of Tregs in tolerant kidney transplant recipients (dated by TCRdb to about 2019). Notes on the research overall: Transplants used related donors with nonmyeloablative bone marrow transplantation; mixed chimerism was transient in the human trials. The study applied TCRbeta sequencing to find donor-specific regulatory T cells before combined kidney and bone marrow transplantation and then followed those same cells after transplant.

On this clone itself: Its antigen is currently not known. The read gets to within 3 residues of the CDR3 end, and the germline J gene fills in the rest.

The CDR3 starts with the cysteine, ends with the phenylalanine, and has 14 residues. Sequencing covers 33 bases of the CDR3, shown here with the frame starting at base 1. Compared with germline, V lacks 4 bases and J lacks 2 bases; bases without a gene match: 8. CDR1 GTSNPN and CDR2 SVGIG were looked up in the germline V gene (reference sequence). What this sample's time point label stands for: blood sample drawn before combined kidney and bone marrow transplant. Unstimulated Tregs (CD4+CD25+CD127-), CD4+ non-Tregs (CD4+CD25-), CD4 and CD8 cells were FACS-sorted from thawed PBMCs. Several combined kidney and bone marrow transplant recipients from the ITN036ST trial were included as patients, and samples were available only from these trial subjects. Healthy control blood was processed to PBMCs with a Ficoll density gradient and then cryopreserved, whereas patient PBMCs were collected both before and after transplant.

Genomic DNA was extracted from sorted cells with the QIAGEN DNeasy Blood and Tissue Kit for TCRbeta CDR3 sequencing. High-throughput TCRbeta CDR3 sequencing, including PCR amplification with bias correction and internal controls, was performed commercially through immunoSEQ. On the authors' methods: A unique productive TCRbeta sequence was defined by the CDR3 nucleotide sequence when primers matched, and otherwise by the CDR3 amino acid sequence together with the Vbeta and Jbeta genes. To correct sorting error, sequences shared between sorted populations at a frequency ratio of 2:1 or less were removed; the rest were assigned to the higher population. Donor-reactive sequences were defined as at least 5-fold expanded in CFSE-low cells versus unstimulated cells, with frequency of at least 0.01% in CFSE-low cells. Repertoire divergence was quantified by Jensen-Shannon divergence calculated from the top 100 TCRbeta sequences ranked by frequency. For any sample with multiple sequencing runs, sorting error was corrected in each run separately before the runs were pooled. The table comes from immuneACCESS by way of TCRdb, which keeps in-frame sequences with V and J called. Part of the clones is missing from these tables; in studies checked, under half for an unresolved V gene and the rest for unknown reasons. V and J calls plus clone size are reproduced from that table; the DNA served to infer D and trimming. The table kept for this sample lists tens of thousands of clones. About 0.82% of the sample is held by the ten biggest clonotypes.

What the research found in general, with its limitations: The study was constrained by small patient numbers, and validation of the findings is required in larger populations and under other immunosuppression protocols. Expanding Tregs with activated donor B cells appeared to identify the most biologically relevant and donor-specific TCRbeta repertoire. PCR primers changed over time for some patients, so nucleotide-level comparison across those patients' samples was not possible. Although technical replication error seemed to be minimal, the question of biological reproducibility was not addressed directly. In tolerant patients, donor-specific Tregs expanded more than Tregs overall, which suggests antigen-driven rather than nonspecific expansion.

The chain was built from TRBV30 and TRBJ2-7; TRBD2 fits 7 bases in the junction. This sample comprised CD4+ T cells from blood, obtained before the transplant. The clonotype originates from a human donor who received a combined kidney and bone marrow transplant. Here the CDR3 is given as CAWKVRGSAYEQYF. The part of the CDR3 DNA that was read is TGTGCCTGGAAAGTGCGCGGGAGTGCCTACGAG.